This note documents a single T cell receptor (beta chain) sequence. The antigen it binds to is not known. No clone much larger than this one lies a single base away; base qualities are absent. Relative to germline, V is missing 3 bases and J is missing 5 bases, with 9 bases of the junction outside any gene match. The CDR3 runs 16 residues from the cysteine to the phenylalanine. The sequence is cut down to CDR3 DNA, 48 bases in frame from base 1. Sequences LNHDA (CDR1) and SQIVND (CDR2) are obtained from the germline V gene (reference sequence). Libraries were prepared through the immunoSEQ multiplex PCR assay. For the multiplex PCR, a mixture combining 60 forward primers for TCR Vbeta segments and 13 reverse primers for TCR Jbeta segments was used. A multiplex PCR assay on genomic DNA amplified the CDR3 region of rearranged TCR beta genes. Amplified TCR beta libraries were sequenced as 87-base-pair reads on the Illumina HiSeq System. The paper's processing steps were these. A later analysis counted around 72 million unique TCR beta chains across the 640 or so repertoires, and some 11 million of these chains were shared by at least two donors. A nearest-neighbor algorithm error-corrected the raw reads and collapsed the reads into unique sequences, merging closely related sequences to remove PCR and sequencing errors. To assign V, D and J gene segments, CDR3 sequences were aligned to IMGT reference sequences. Each retained sequence needed at least a six-nucleotide match to both a V gene segment and a J gene segment. Rearrangements were classified as productive when the CDR3 lacked stop codons and remained in frame with V and J, and all other rearrangements were classified as non-productive. Following IMGT convention, CDR3 was defined as the stretch from the second conserved V-encoded cysteine up to the conserved J-encoded phenylalanine. Sequences without an unambiguous match to a single V gene segment were excluded from the earlier analysis of 450 to 650 of the donors. An earlier analysis of almost 600 of the donors classified V segments as functional when productive rearrangements were above 56.7% and as segregating when the standard deviation between donors was above 5%. To diagnose cytomegalovirus status from the catalog of TCR beta chain sequences, a statistical classification framework was built. A later analysis assigned V and J genes by comparing TCR nucleotide sequences with IMGT/GENE-DB human TR gene sequences. Using the TCRdist pipeline, a later analysis assigned CDR3 sequences along with most-parsimonious VDJ recombination scenarios. In a later analysis, each TCR beta chain was defined by its CDR3 amino acid sequence together with its V-gene family, and reads without a unique V-gene family were excluded. As a way to deal with suspected cross-contamination and a sequencing artifact, a later analysis dropped approximately 590 nucleotide sequences that were highly shared and had low generation probability. For each public chain, a later analysis derived a clonal expansion index from normalized ranks of inferred template counts within each repertoire. In a later analysis, generation probabilities were computed with a VDJ recombination model fitted to out-of-frame rearrangements, and the resulting probabilities were checked against IGoR. Hypergeometric tests were used in a later analysis to score TCR-TCR, TCR-HLA and TCR-CMV co-occurrence, with a repertoire-size bias correction applied to the TCR pairs. A later analysis estimated false discovery rates by permuting HLA or CMV assignments 20 times. In a later analysis, co-occurring TCRs were grouped using DBSCAN, with TCRdist sequence similarity added in when clustering inside HLA-allele-positive subsets. Co-occurrence clustering excluded repertoires with fewer than 30,000 or more than 120,000 public chains, plus five with anomalous nucleotide sharing. What TCRdb holds here is the immuneACCESS table cut down to in-frame rearrangements. Part of the clones is not present; checked against another copy, under half of the missing clones reflect an unresolved V gene, and the others are unexplained. The V and J calls and clone size are taken from that table; D and trimming were inferred from the DNA. Recorded for this sample are hundreds of thousands of clones; 60% to 80% of them occurred a single time. 3.8% of the sample comes from the top ten.

These data originate in a study of cytomegalovirus exposure and HLA in healthy donors (dated by TCRdb to about 2017). About the study as a whole: An earlier analysis of roughly 610 of the donors reported about 260 Gb of sequence data and around 120 million unique TCR beta sequences obtained from around 180 million T cells. A later analysis re-examined previously published TCR beta repertoires from roughly 650 donors and added high-resolution HLA genotyping to investigate patterns of TCR occurrence. Besides the first cohort of 500 to 700 subjects, a separate validation cohort made up of roughly 120 different subjects was used. Typing coverage differed by locus: A, B, C, DRB1 and DQB1 were typed in roughly 620-630 donors, DQA1 in about 560, DPA1 in 600 to 610, and DPB1 in roughly 470. The genetic ancestry cluster associated with self-reported Caucasian donors included 81% of the roughly 360 genotyped donors. To predict cytomegalovirus infection status, the study combined high-throughput TCR immunosequencing, statistical association of individual TCRs with disease status, and machine learning. Using immunosequencing, the study profiled T cell repertoires from 500 to 800 subjects and related those repertoires to cytomegalovirus serostatus. Approximately 330 gigabases of sequencing data and 75 million to 85 million unique TCR sequences made up an early release that covered 500 to 650 HLA-typed donors. Donor age, sex, ethnicity and CMV serostatus were compiled together with the repertoire data. In the later analysis, no new phenotypic data were used to find candidate immune exposures; instead, reliance was placed on TCR beta sequences and their occurrence across donors. Roughly 5 DR-DQ haplotypes were handled as single units for association and clustering, since linkage in the cohort was strong. Every discovery cohort repertoire had been produced on one sequencing platform. Among over 350 genotyped donors of the cohort, an average of about 240,000 unique TCR beta nucleotide sequences were sequenced per donor, around 20% of them non-productive. Both class I and class II loci were covered by HLA typing, at four-digit resolution. An earlier analysis of fewer than 750 of the donors used high-throughput TCR beta sequencing to judge whether each TCR beta V gene segment behaved as functional or pseudogenic. The study aimed to test whether cataloging public T cell receptors could reveal signatures of past pathogen exposure. A later genetic analysis used genome-wide SNP genotypes for about 55% of the 666 donors, treating that subset as a discovery cohort. Overall study outcomes, separate from this receptor: Most CMV-associated TCR beta chains appeared to be HLA-restricted in a later analysis, and the HLA associations seemed to be driven largely by CMV exposure. Because counts were too low, 15 to 20 rarely observed V segments, including chromosome 9 orphons, were excluded from the earlier analysis of several hundred of the donors. In an earlier analysis of 500 to 650 of the donors, most TCR beta V segments appeared in productive rearrangements about 90% or about 30% of the time, broadly matching IMGT annotations. In vitro tests confirmed that three of the cytomegalovirus-associated TCR beta chains recognize cytomegalovirus antigens. According to a later genetic analysis, donors in an Asian-associated ancestry cluster had fewer N-insertions in productive TCRs than the approximately 630-donor mean. HLA typing was unavailable for some donors at each locus, so association tests used only the typed subset. CMV serostatus was the only immune exposure information available for the cohort. Correlated functional status among segregating V segments might be attributable to linkage disequilibrium, but an unknown experimental factor could not be ruled out. A cluster of highly shared sequence variants was judged likely to be a technical artifact of the sequencing pipeline. The classifier was reported to diagnose cytomegalovirus status with high specificity and sensitivity in both the original cohort and the validation cohort. Compared with equally common non-associated chains, HLA-associated TCR beta chains in a later analysis were more clonally expanded and had lower generation probabilities. It was suggested by the authors that the approach could potentially be generalized to other disease states and immunological phenotypes. According to a later analysis, TCR association rates differed among HLA loci, with DRB1 alleles showing the most associated TCRs and HLA-C alleles showing the fewest. This cohort had only TCR beta chains sequenced, and the lack of alpha or paired-chain data limited which features could be detected. A total of fewer than 200 TCR beta chains were listed by the study as associated with cytomegalovirus. Most TCR sequences were seen in very few donors, while some public TCRs were found in many individuals. In a later analysis, several top co-occurrence clusters were reported to appear linked to parvovirus B19, influenza, CMV and Epstein-Barr virus. A later genetic analysis associated a missense DCLRE1C variant with V-gene and J-gene trimming of TCR beta chains, and an independent cohort replicated the association. Presence/absence analyses assumed roughly uniform sequencing depth across donors, an assumption that may not hold. Assigning TCR associations to individual alleles was difficult when HLA alleles, especially DR and DQ, strongly co-occurred. A further reported finding was that TCR beta sequences accurately predicted the HLA-A and HLA-B alleles for most subjects in the first cohort. A later analysis associated 16,951 TCR beta sequences with specific HLA alleles at a false discovery rate of 0.05. Some IMGT-functional V segments, including TRBV6-2 and TRBV6-3, could not be told apart with the 87-base-pair reads, so those segments were excluded.

The cohort was made up of under 800 healthy bone marrow donors. At the time of sampling, every cohort member was nominally healthy, though immune exposures that went unrecorded were likely present. The donor was CMV seronegative and was included in the group of 352 seronegative cohort members. Every donor gave a peripheral blood sample, and the peripheral blood mononuclear cells from that sample were used for TCR beta sequencing. Genomic DNA extraction from the blood cell samples was performed with the Qiagen DNeasy Blood Extraction Kit. Specimen: PBMCs. The chain employs TRBV19 and TRBJ2-1; 8 nucleotides in the junction match TRBD2. This TCR was sampled from a male donor in good health and CMV-seronegative. The CDR3 reads as follows: CASSIYRLAKDNEQFF. Read as DNA, the sequence is TGTGCCAGTAGTATCTATCGACTAGCGAAAGACAATGAGCAGTTCTTC.